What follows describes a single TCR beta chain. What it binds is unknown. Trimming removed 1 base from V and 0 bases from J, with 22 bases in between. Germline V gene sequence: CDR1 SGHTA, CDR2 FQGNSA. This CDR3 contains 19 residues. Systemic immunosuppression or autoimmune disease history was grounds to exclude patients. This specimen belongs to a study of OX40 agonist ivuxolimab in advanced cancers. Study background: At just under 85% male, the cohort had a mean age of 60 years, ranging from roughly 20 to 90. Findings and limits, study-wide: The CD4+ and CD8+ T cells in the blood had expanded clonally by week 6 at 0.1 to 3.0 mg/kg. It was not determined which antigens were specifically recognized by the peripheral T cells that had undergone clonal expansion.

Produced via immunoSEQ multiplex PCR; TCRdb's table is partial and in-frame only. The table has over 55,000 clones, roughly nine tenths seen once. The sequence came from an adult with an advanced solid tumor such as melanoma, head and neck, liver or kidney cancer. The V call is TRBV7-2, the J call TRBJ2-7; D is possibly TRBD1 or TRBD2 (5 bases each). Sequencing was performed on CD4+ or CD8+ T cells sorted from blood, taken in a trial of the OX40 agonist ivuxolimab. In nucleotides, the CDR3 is TGTGCCAGCAGCTTAGGATCCCGTACATTCGGGGCCTTCTCCTACGAGCAGTACTTC. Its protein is CASSLGSRTFGAFSYEQYF.